The 3 T cell receptor beta chains given below trace back to one sample, sequenced in a study of cytomegalovirus exposure and HLA in healthy donors. With 60 Vbeta and 13 Jbeta primers, the PCR was carried out. Sequenced by immunoSEQ multiplex PCR; TCRdb stores in-frame clones only, minus some. The sample carries roughly 99,000 clones, approximately 80% recorded once. The sample taken for sequencing was PBMCs. The receptors here all came from a male donor in good health and CMV-seropositive.

CDR3 DNA sequence: TGTGCCAGCAGCCTGGGACAGGGGCATGGCTACACCTTC. Translation: CASSLGQGHGYTF. This chain links TRBV7-9 with TRBJ1-2; 10 bases are a match to TRBD1. V was clipped by 5 bases and J by 6 bases; unmatched bases: 3. This CDR3 has 13 amino acids. In germline, CDR1 is SEHNR, CDR2 FQNEAQ (reference sequence).

In this sample, this clone turned up once. The chain couples TRBV19 to TRBJ1-1; D may be TRBD1 (5 bases). The V and J ends lost 11 bases and 8 bases respectively, with 21 bases between them. CDR3 length equals 13 residues. Per germline, CDR1 LNHDA and CDR2 SQIVND (reference sequence). The CDR3 DNA sequence: TGTGCCTCCACCCCGGGAGGGGCCCTCGAAGCTTTCTTT. It codes for CASTPGGALEAFF. Supplemented by reference TRBV19 and TRBJ1-1, the full variable domain reads DGGITQSPKYLFRKEGQNVTLSCEQNLNHDAMYWYRQDPGQGLRLIYYSQIVNDFQKGDIAEGYSVSREKKESFPLTVTSAQKNPTAFYLCASTPGGALEAFFGQGTRLTVV.

The chain joins TRBV18 to TRBJ2-6, with unresolved D. Germline lookup yields CDR1 KGHSH and CDR2 LQKENI. V shed 4 bases and J shed 0 bases, with 4 bases lying between them. The CDR3 is 14 amino acids. In DNA, the CDR3 is TGTGCCAGCTCACGGAGCTCTGGGGCCAACGTCCTGACTTTC. It translates to CASSRSSGANVLTF.